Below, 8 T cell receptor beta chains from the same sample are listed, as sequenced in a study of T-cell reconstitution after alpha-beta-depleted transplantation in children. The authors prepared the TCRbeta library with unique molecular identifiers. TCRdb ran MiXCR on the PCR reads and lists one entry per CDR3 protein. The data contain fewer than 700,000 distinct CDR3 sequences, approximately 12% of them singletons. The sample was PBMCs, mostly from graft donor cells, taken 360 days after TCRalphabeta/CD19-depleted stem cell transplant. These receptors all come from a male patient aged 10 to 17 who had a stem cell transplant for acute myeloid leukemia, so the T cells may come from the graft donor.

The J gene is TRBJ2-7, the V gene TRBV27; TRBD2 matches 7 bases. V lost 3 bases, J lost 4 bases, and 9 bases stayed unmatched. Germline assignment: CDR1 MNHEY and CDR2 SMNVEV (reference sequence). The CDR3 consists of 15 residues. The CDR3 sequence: CASSFDGRFWYEQYF. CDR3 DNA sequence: TGTGCCAGCAGTTTCGACGGGAGGTTTTGGTACGAGCAGTACTTC.

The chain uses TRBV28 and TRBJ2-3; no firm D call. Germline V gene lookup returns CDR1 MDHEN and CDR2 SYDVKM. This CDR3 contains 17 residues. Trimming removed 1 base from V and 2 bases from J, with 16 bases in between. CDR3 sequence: CASSLSHDPWATDTQYF. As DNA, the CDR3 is TGTGCCAGCAGTTTATCCCACGACCCGTGGGCCACAGATACGCAGTATTTT.

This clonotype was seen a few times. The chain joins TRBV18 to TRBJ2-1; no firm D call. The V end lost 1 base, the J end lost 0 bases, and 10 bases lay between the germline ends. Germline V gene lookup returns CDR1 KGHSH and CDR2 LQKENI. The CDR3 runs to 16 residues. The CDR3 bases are TGTGCCAGCTCACCACGAGGCCCTAGCTCCTACAATGAGCAGTTCTTC. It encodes CASSPRGPSSYNEQFF.

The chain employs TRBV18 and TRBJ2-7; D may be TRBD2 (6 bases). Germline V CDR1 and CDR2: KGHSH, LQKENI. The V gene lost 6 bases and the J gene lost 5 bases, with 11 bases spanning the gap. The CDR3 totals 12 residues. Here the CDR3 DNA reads TGTGCCAGCTCTGCGGAGGGGCACGAGCAGTACTTC. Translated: CASSAEGHEQYF.

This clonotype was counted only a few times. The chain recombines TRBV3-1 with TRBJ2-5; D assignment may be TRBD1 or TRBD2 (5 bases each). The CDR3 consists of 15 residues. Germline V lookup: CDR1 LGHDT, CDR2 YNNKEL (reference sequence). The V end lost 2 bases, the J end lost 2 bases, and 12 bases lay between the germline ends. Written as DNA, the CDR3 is TGTGCCAGCAGCCAAAACTTTGGGGGTCAAGAGACCCAGTACTTC. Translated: CASSQNFGGQETQYF.

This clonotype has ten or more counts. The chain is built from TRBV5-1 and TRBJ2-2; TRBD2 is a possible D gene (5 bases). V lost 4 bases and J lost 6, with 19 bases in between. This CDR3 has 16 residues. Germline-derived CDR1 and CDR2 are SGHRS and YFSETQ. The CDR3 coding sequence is TGCGCCAGCAGCCGGGGTCCCGAAAGGTGGGCCGGGGAGCTGTTTTTT. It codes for CASSRGPERWAGELFF.

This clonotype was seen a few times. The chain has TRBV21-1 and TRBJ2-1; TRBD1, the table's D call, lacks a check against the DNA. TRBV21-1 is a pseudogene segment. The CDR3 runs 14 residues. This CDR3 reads CASTPGGIFNEQFF. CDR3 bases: TGTGCCAGCACCCCGGGCGGCATCTTCAATGAGCAGTTCTTC.

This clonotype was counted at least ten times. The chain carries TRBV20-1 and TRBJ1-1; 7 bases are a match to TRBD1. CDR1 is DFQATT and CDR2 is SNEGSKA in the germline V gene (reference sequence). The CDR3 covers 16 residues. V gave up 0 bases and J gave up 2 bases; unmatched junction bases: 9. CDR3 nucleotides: TGCAGTGCTAGAGATCCTGACAGGGCGGGTAACACTGAAGCTTTCTTT. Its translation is CSARDPDRAGNTEAFF.